This passage covers 19 T cell receptor beta chains from one sample sequenced in a study of T-cell reconstitution after alpha-beta-depleted transplantation in children. Unique molecular identifiers featured in how the TCRbeta library was prepared. TCRdb independently ran MiXCR on the PCR reads; one entry per CDR3 protein. The sample has 150,000 to 200,000 distinct CDR3 sequences, 6.5% to 7.5% seen once. The sample consisted of PBMCs from the stem cell graft donor, taken from the stem cell graft. Receptors were obtained from a human donor who donated a stem cell graft to a child with Wiskott-Aldrich syndrome.

This clonotype was picked up many times. The J gene is TRBJ2-1, the V gene TRBV24-1; D remains ambiguous. The CDR3 is 12 residues long. V was clipped by 4 bases and J by 10 bases, with 10 bases between them. The germline CDR1 and CDR2 sequences are KGHDR and SFDVKD. CDR3 coding DNA: TGTGCCACCAGTGACCCCCACCAGGAGCAGTTCTTC. The encoded protein is CATSDPHQEQFF.

A remark on this clonotype: This could be a read error, since a much larger clone is one nucleotide away. The V gene is TRBV18, the J gene TRBJ1-1; D is possibly TRBD1 (5 bases). Germline-derived CDR1 and CDR2 are KGHSH and LQKENI. CDR3 length: 13 residues. The ends were cut back, 6 bases at V and 3 bases at J, with 11 bases in the middle. For the CDR3, the DNA is TGTGCCAGCTCCCGAGGAGGGGACACTGAAGCTTTCTTT. Translation gives CASSRGGDTEAFF.

V and J are TRBV4-3 and TRBJ2-2; 12 bases are shared with TRBD2. The CDR3 runs 17 residues. Germline-derived CDR1 and CDR2 are LGHNA and YSLEER. After removal of 2 bases from V and 4 bases from J, the junction contained 5 bases not matched to a gene. The CDR3 loop is CASSQPSGGVRTGELFF. The DNA for the CDR3 is TGCGCCAGCAGCCAACCTAGCGGGGGGGTTCGCACCGGGGAGCTGTTTTTT.

This clonotype was observed at least ten times. This chain links TRBV5-1 with TRBJ2-1; D is uncertain. Germline lookup yields CDR1 SGHRS and CDR2 YFSETQ. Deletions cut 4 bases from V and 12 bases from J, with 26 bases between. The CDR3 is 16 amino acids. CDR3 sequence reads: CASSPGMASGVGVQFF. The CDR3, as DNA: TGCGCCAGCAGCCCCGGTATGGCTAGTGGGGTAGGTGTGCAGTTCTTC.

This clonotype was detected ten times or more. The chain is built from TRBV5-1 and TRBJ1-1; a weak D match, TRBD1 (5 bases). The CDR3 is 15 residues long. Germline lookup yields CDR1 SGHRS and CDR2 YFSETQ. V shed 4 bases and J shed 0 bases, with 13 bases lying between them. For the CDR3, the DNA is TGCGCCAGCAGCGCCGAACAGGCTATGAACACTGAAGCTTTCTTT. Protein sequence: CASSAEQAMNTEAFF.

This clonotype has a count of ten or more. The rearrangement joins TRBV7-2 to TRBJ1-5; D is undetermined. This CDR3 spans 12 amino acids. Germline V gene sequence: CDR1 SGHTA, CDR2 FQGNSA. The V end lost 5 bases, the J end lost 4 bases, and 6 bases lay between the germline ends. CDR3 loop: CASSQRNQPQHF. In nucleotides, the CDR3 is TGTGCCAGCAGCCAACGGAATCAGCCCCAGCATTTT.

This clonotype has at least ten counts. The chain combines TRBV7-2 with TRBJ2-4; a possible D gene is TRBD2 (5 bases). The CDR3 contains 16 residues. Trimming cost V 5 bases and J 6 bases, with 20 bases left between them. Germline V gene sequence: CDR1 SGHTA, CDR2 FQGNSA. CDR3: CASSPRLARIGNIQYF. For the CDR3, the DNA is TGTGCCAGCAGCCCCCGGCTAGCACGTATAGGAAACATTCAGTACTTC.

This clonotype came up many times. The chain uses TRBV20-1 and TRBJ2-5; the D gene is possibly TRBD1 (6 bases). The CDR3 is 12 residues long. CDR1 and CDR2 from the germline V gene are DFQATT and SNEGSKA (reference sequence). V gave up 4 bases and J gave up 2 bases, with 8 bases separating them. The CDR3 DNA reads TGCAGTGCTAACCAGGGGCAAGAGACCCAGTACTTC. As protein: CSANQGQETQYF.

This clonotype was picked up many times. The V and J genes are TRBV6-5 and TRBJ2-5; maybe TRBD1 (6 bases). Germline CDR1 MNHEY, CDR2 SVGAGI. V was cut by 4 bases and J by 2 bases, with 14 bases left in between. The CDR3 is made up of 15 amino acids. The CDR3 DNA reads TGTGCCAGCAGTTTCCGCGGACAGCCACAAGAGACCCAGTACTTC. Its protein product is CASSFRGQPQETQYF.

In this sample, this clonotype turned up a few times. CDR3 sequence: CASTKLGAGGSEKLFF. The CDR3 DNA sequence: TGCGCCAGCACCAAGCTAGGGGCAGGGGGCTCTGAAAAACTGTTTTTT. V is TRBV5-1 and J is TRBJ1-4, with TRBD1 matching over 8 bases. CDR3 length: 16 amino acids. Trimming removed 6 bases from V and 7 bases from J; junction bases left unmatched: 14. Germline lookup yields CDR1 SGHRS and CDR2 YFSETQ.

At least ten counts were recorded for this clonotype. The chain is built from TRBV12-3 or TRBV12-4 and TRBJ2-7, with TRBD1 matching 7 bases. This CDR3 region has 15 residues. V was clipped by 6 bases and J by 2 bases; unmatched bases: 10. CDR3: CASSDRAKLAYEQYF. The DNA of the CDR3 is TGTGCCAGCAGCGACAGGGCCAAACTCGCCTACGAGCAGTACTTC.

This clonotype appeared a few times. The V gene is TRBV20-1, the J gene TRBJ2-1, with D possibly matching TRBD2 (7 bases). CDR3 size: 15 residues. Germline CDR1 DFQATT, CDR2 SNEGSKA (reference sequence). V lost 4 bases, J lost 5 bases, and 18 bases lay in between. DNA for the CDR3: TGCAGTGCTATGGGGGGGGAGGGGGGTAACAATGAGCAGTTCTTC. Translating gives CSAMGGEGGNNEQFF.

The table lists this clonotype with many counts. The chain joins TRBV6-1 to TRBJ1-1; 11 bases line up with TRBD1. Germline CDR1 is MNHNS and CDR2 is SASEGT. Trimming removed 6 bases from V and 4 bases from J; junction bases left unmatched: 13. The CDR3 length is 17 residues. This CDR3 reads CASRRKSGTGGSTEAFF. CDR3 sequence (DNA): TGTGCCAGCAGACGGAAATCCGGGACAGGGGGTTCCACTGAAGCTTTCTTT.

This clonotype was detected ten times or more. The chain joins TRBV4-2 to TRBJ2-1, with D perhaps matching TRBD2 (5 bases). Trimming stripped 1 base from V and 5 bases from J, with 12 bases between. The CDR3 consists of 15 residues. CDR1 is LGHNA, CDR2 YNFKEQ, per germline. CDR3 sequence: CASSQGTGRDNEQFF. CDR3 sequence (DNA): TGTGCCAGCAGCCAAGGAACCGGGCGGGACAATGAGCAGTTCTTC.

At least ten counts were recorded for this clonotype. The rearrangement links TRBV20-1 to TRBJ2-1, with D perhaps TRBD1 (5 bases). CDR1 and CDR2 (germline): DFQATT, SNEGSKA (reference sequence). V was shortened by 1 base and J by 3 bases, with 16 bases between the two germline ends. This CDR3 has 16 residues. CDR3 loop: CSARAPQTEFYNEQFF. For the CDR3, the DNA is TGCAGTGCTAGAGCTCCTCAGACAGAGTTCTACAATGAGCAGTTCTTC.

This clonotype was recorded at least ten times. This chain links TRBV4-3 with TRBJ1-6, with a tentative D call TRBD1 (5 bases). Germline CDR1 LGHNA, CDR2 YSLEER. V lost 0 bases and J 9 bases, leaving 12 bases between the germline ends. This CDR3 spans 15 amino acids. The CDR3 sequence: CASSQDGTSGSPLHF. The CDR3 DNA reads TGCGCCAGCAGCCAAGACGGGACGTCGGGTTCACCCCTCCACTTT.

This clonotype was counted between two and nine times. The chain uses TRBV5-1 and TRBJ2-2; weak D call: TRBD2 (6 bases). This CDR3 is built from 15 residues. The ends were cut back, 0 bases at V and 6 bases at J, with 12 bases in the middle. Germline V gene sequence: CDR1 SGHRS, CDR2 YFSETQ. The CDR3 bases are TGCGCCAGCAGCTTGGAGCCGCGGGGAGCCGGGGAGCTGTTTTTT. Amino acid sequence: CASSLEPRGAGELFF.

This chain joins TRBV7-9 and TRBJ1-1; a weak D match, TRBD1 (5 bases). V was pared by 5 bases and J by 4 bases, with 20 bases between. This CDR3 is built from 16 residues. CDR1 and CDR2 from the germline V gene are SEHNR and FQNEAQ (reference sequence). CDR3 nucleotide sequence: TGTGCCAGCAGCCACCTTTTCGGGGGGAGACGCACTGAAGCTTTCTTT. Translated, it gives CASSHLFGGRRTEAFF.

This clonotype was observed many times. The V gene is TRBV6-5, the J gene TRBJ2-1; TRBD2 matches 7 bases. The CDR3 has 14 residues. CDR1 is MNHEY, CDR2 SVGAGI, per germline. V gave up 2 bases and J gave up 9 bases; unmatched junction bases: 7. This CDR3 reads CASSYRRLAGEQFF. The CDR3 DNA sequence: TGTGCCAGCAGTTACCGTCGACTAGCTGGTGAGCAGTTCTTC.